These 26 T cell receptor beta chains share one sample of origin, sequenced in a study of blood T cell repertoires in COVID-19. Profiled with immunoSEQ multiplex PCR; TCRdb holds only in-frame clones, not every one. This sample has roughly 200,000 clones, with approximately 83% found just once. What was sequenced was peripheral blood. The receptors derive from a human donor with active or convalescent COVID-19. The donor label of this sample is uncertain.

The chain is built from TRBV2 and TRBJ2-5; TRBD1 is a possible D gene (5 bases). CDR3 length equals 14 residues. Germline V gene sequence: CDR1 SNHLY, CDR2 FYNNEI. Trimming pared 4 bases from V and 5 bases from J, leaving 14 bases between. The CDR3 bases are TGTGCCAGCAGTGGTCAGCCAGGGTGGGAGACCCAGTACTTC. This sequence encodes CASSGQPGWETQYF.

V usage is TRBV2 and J usage is TRBJ2-1; D not resolved. CDR3 size: 14 residues. Trimming pared 5 bases from V and 0 bases from J, leaving 8 bases between. Germline CDR1 SNHLY, CDR2 FYNNEI. The CDR3 nucleotides are TGTGCCAGCAGTCGAGTCGACTCCTACAATGAGCAGTTCTTC. Residues: CASSRVDSYNEQFF. Supplemented by reference TRBV2 and TRBJ2-1, the full variable domain reads EPEVTQTPSHQVTQMGQEVILRCVPISNHLYFYWYRQILGQKVEFLVSFYNNEISEKSEIFDDQFSVERPDGSNFTLKIRSTKLEDSAMYFCASSRVDSYNEQFFGPGTRLTVL.

The gene calls are TRBV6-2 or TRBV6-3 and TRBJ1-2; 7 bases fit TRBD1. The CDR3 extends over 14 amino acids. Trimming took 3 bases from V and 5 from J; bases not matched to a gene: 6. CDR1 is MNHEY, CDR2 SVGEGT, per germline. CDR3 in amino acids: CASSYQGQSYGYTF. CDR3 DNA sequence: TGTGCCAGCAGTTATCAGGGACAGAGTTATGGCTACACCTTC.

This chain connects TRBV6-5 to TRBJ1-5, with a weak D call TRBD1 (6 bases). Germline CDR1 reads MNHEY; CDR2 reads SVGAGI. The CDR3 length is 15 residues. Trimming pared 6 bases from V and 0 bases from J, leaving 12 bases between. DNA of the CDR3: TGTGCCAGCAGGCAGGGGACAATTAGCAATCAGCCCCAGCATTTT. Its translation: CASRQGTISNQPQHF.

The V gene is TRBV5-1, the J gene TRBJ2-1; TRBD1 matches 10 bases. Looked up from germline, CDR1 is SGHRS and CDR2 is YFSETQ. With 4 bases clipped from V and 8 bases from J, the junction kept 15 bases outside the gene matches. The CDR3 is 17 residues long. CDR3 nucleotides: TGCGCCAGCAGCGAGCAAACCGGGACAGGGGCGTCACATGAGCAGTTCTTC. Amino acids: CASSEQTGTGASHEQFF.

This clone was seen once. The rearrangement uses TRBV7-8 and TRBJ2-1, with 7 positions matching TRBD2. The germline gives CDR1 SGHVS, CDR2 FQNEAQ. The V segment lost 2 bases and the J segment 1 base; nucleotides outside the gene matches: 5. This CDR3 comprises 16 residues. The CDR3 DNA is TGTGCCAGCAGCTTAAGCCGGGAGGATTCCTACAATGAGCAGTTCTTC. Its protein is CASSLSREDSYNEQFF.

The rearrangement uses TRBV6-5 and TRBJ2-2; 13 positions agree with TRBD2. Germline trimming cut 5 bases from V and 7 bases from J; bases unmatched to any gene: 4. The CDR3 is made up of 15 amino acids. Germline-derived CDR1 and CDR2 are MNHEY and SVGAGI. CDR3 sequence: CASSTRTSGGGELFF. For the CDR3, the DNA is TGTGCCAGCAGTACCCGGACTAGCGGGGGCGGGGAGCTGTTTTTT.

The chain is built from TRBV7-9 and TRBJ2-7, with 11 bases matching TRBD2. There are 18 residues in the CDR3. V trimming: 6 bases; J trimming: 6 bases; junction bases outside the gene matches: 19. Germline loops: CDR1 SEHNR, CDR2 FQNEAQ (reference sequence). The DNA of the CDR3 is TGTGCCAGCAGACCCTTCCCCAGGACTAGCGGGCCGGGACTCGAGCAGTACTTC. Its protein product is CASRPFPRTSGPGLEQYF.

The chain links TRBV7-2 to TRBJ1-3; D call uncertain. The V end was cut by 1 base, the J end by 0 bases, with 10 bases between. This CDR3 has 16 residues. The V gene's germline CDR1 is SGHTA and CDR2 FQGNSA. CDR3 nucleotides: TGTGCCAGCAGCTTAGTAGCCGGGGTCTCTGGAAACACCATATATTTT. Encoded protein: CASSLVAGVSGNTIYF.

V usage is TRBV10-3 and J usage is TRBJ2-6, with D possibly matching TRBD2 (5 bases). Germline values: CDR1 ENHRY, CDR2 SYGVKD. V was trimmed by 4 bases and J by 4 bases, leaving 14 bases between them. This CDR3 has 16 residues. Here the CDR3 DNA reads TGTGCCATCAGTGCGGCCTCCGGGGTCGGGGCCAACGTCCTGACTTTC. It specifies CAISAASGVGANVLTF.

In this sample, this clone turned up once. The genes are TRBV4-3 and TRBJ2-3; 7 bases align to TRBD1. The J segment lost 0 bases and the V segment lost 4 bases, leaving 4 bases of the junction unmatched. This CDR3 is 15 amino acids long. Germline CDR1 is LGHNA and CDR2 is YSLEER. CDR3 DNA sequence: TGCGCCAGCAGCCTCGGGACAGCTAGCACAGATACGCAGTATTTT. Its translation is CASSLGTASTDTQYF.

V is TRBV19 and J is TRBJ2-1, with 8 bases fitting TRBD1. Per the germline V gene, CDR1 is LNHDA and CDR2 is SQIVND (reference sequence). Germline trimming cut 3 bases from V and 4 bases from J; bases unmatched to any gene: 8. The CDR3 has 16 amino acids. CDR3: CASSIPPRGRYNEQFF. CDR3 DNA sequence: TGTGCCAGTAGTATTCCTCCCAGGGGGCGATACAATGAGCAGTTCTTC.

The chain carries TRBV7-2 and TRBJ2-7; 7 bases line up with TRBD2. V was pared by 4 bases and J by 0 bases, with 3 bases of the junction left unmatched. The CDR3 covers 14 residues. The germline CDR1 and CDR2 sequences are SGHTA and FQGNSA. The CDR3 sequence: CASSWGGSSYEQYF. The CDR3 DNA sequence: TGTGCCAGCAGCTGGGGGGGGAGCTCCTACGAGCAGTACTTC.

The gene calls are TRBV28 and TRBJ1-4; no clear D. V was shortened by 5 bases and J by 8 bases, with 12 bases between the two germline ends. The CDR3 has 13 residues. Germline V gene sequence: CDR1 MDHEN, CDR2 SYDVKM. DNA for the CDR3: TGTGCCAGCAGTAAAATCACGGGGGAAAAACTGTTTTTT. This translates into CASSKITGEKLFF.

V and J are TRBV2 and TRBJ2-7; 9 bases fit TRBD2. V shed 0 bases, J shed 1 base, and the junction held 13 bases outside the gene matches. The CDR3 runs to 19 residues. CDR1 is SNHLY and CDR2 is FYNNEI in the germline V gene. CDR3 DNA: TGTGCCAGCAGTGAAGCGCGAAGGAGTACTAGCGGGCTTTCCTACGAGCAGTACTTC. Translated: CASSEARRSTSGLSYEQYF.

The rearrangement uses TRBV5-6 and TRBJ2-3; 7 bases agree with TRBD2. V lost 3 bases to trimming and J lost 0 bases; unmatched junction nucleotides: 4. The CDR3 has 15 amino acids. The germline V gene has CDR1 SGHDT and CDR2 YYEEEE. The CDR3 DNA sequence: TGTGCCAGCAGCTCTCCTAGCGGTAGCACAGATACGCAGTATTTT. The encoded protein is CASSSPSGSTDTQYF.

Here the CDR3 reads CASSQASGAIYEQYF. In nucleotides, the CDR3 is TGTGCCAGCAGCCAAGCTTCAGGGGCGATCTACGAGCAGTACTTC. The chain uses TRBV4-2 and TRBJ2-7; D might be TRBD1 (6 bases). Germline loops: CDR1 LGHNA, CDR2 YNFKEQ. The CDR3 loop spans 15 amino acids. The ends were cut back, 1 base at V and 3 bases at J, with 13 bases in the middle.

The chain has TRBV30 and TRBJ2-1, with TRBD2 matching 9 bases. Germline values: CDR1 GTSNPN, CDR2 SVGIG (reference sequence). This CDR3 is 14 amino acids long. V dropped 3 bases and J dropped 7; count of bases not matched to a gene: 7. The CDR3 here is CAWSGAGGGNEQFF. Here the CDR3 DNA reads TGTGCCTGGAGCGGAGCGGGAGGTGGGAATGAGCAGTTCTTC.

The chain is built from TRBV7-9 and TRBJ2-1, with D perhaps matching TRBD2 (6 bases). CDR3 size: 13 residues. The V gene's germline CDR1 is SEHNR and CDR2 FQNEAQ (reference sequence). V shed 7 bases and J shed 4 bases, with 11 bases lying between them. CDR3 nucleotides: TGTGCCAGCATGCGGGGACTGTACAATGAGCAGTTCTTC. This sequence encodes CASMRGLYNEQFF.

The chain links TRBV5-1 to TRBJ1-4; no reliable D call. CDR1 is SGHRS, CDR2 YFSETQ, per germline. Trimming shortened V by 3 bases and J by 3 bases, and 12 bases separated the two germline ends. The CDR3 is made up of 15 amino acids. This CDR3 reads CASSYGPSPNEKLFF. CDR3 bases: TGCGCCAGCAGCTATGGGCCCTCTCCTAATGAAAAACTGTTTTTT.

The gene calls are TRBV18 and TRBJ2-5, with 13 bases aligning to TRBD2. The CDR3 length is 16 residues. Germline values: CDR1 KGHSH, CDR2 LQKENI. With 8 bases clipped from V and 4 bases from J, the junction kept 10 bases outside the gene matches. The CDR3 region is CASKWTSGSLPETQYF. The CDR3 DNA follows: TGTGCCAGCAAATGGACTAGCGGGAGTTTACCAGAGACCCAGTACTTC.

This clone occurred once. This sequence joins TRBV3-1 (or the pseudogene TRBV3-2) and TRBJ2-7; the match to TRBD2 covers 9 bases. This CDR3 contains 16 residues. The V gene's germline CDR1 is LGHDT and CDR2 YNNKEL (reference sequence). Trimming removed 0 bases from V and 7 bases from J; junction bases left unmatched: 10. CDR3 nucleotide sequence: TGTGCCAGCAGCCAAGAACGGGGCCTAGCGGGACGGGAGCAGTACTTC. Its protein is CASSQERGLAGREQYF.

The chain carries TRBV5-6 and TRBJ2-3, with D unresolved. The V and J ends lost 3 bases and 0 bases respectively, with 11 bases between them. Germline CDR1 reads SGHDT; CDR2 reads YYEEEE. The CDR3 is 15 amino acids. The CDR3 protein is CASSSTTASTDTQYF. CDR3 nucleotide sequence: TGTGCCAGCAGCTCGACAACTGCTAGCACAGATACGCAGTATTTT.

The rearrangement uses TRBV24-1 and TRBJ2-5, with unresolved D. The ends were cut back, 7 bases at V and 4 bases at J, with 12 bases in the middle. CDR3 size: 13 residues. CDR1 KGHDR and CDR2 SFDVKD come from the germline V gene. The CDR3 nucleotides are TGTGCCACCAGCGGCGACATCTCAGAGACCCAGTACTTC. It is translated as CATSGDISETQYF.

Remarks on this clone: Sequence at one end of the junction differs from germline and may be a read error. The V call is TRBV7-7, the J call TRBJ2-7; 9 bases fit TRBD1. The CDR3 contains 13 residues. Germline V gene data show CDR1 as SSHAT and CDR2 as FNYEAQ (reference sequence). CDR3 in amino acids: CASSLDRGSEQYF. As DNA, the CDR3 is TGTGCTAGCAGCTTAGACAGGGGGTCCGAGCAGTACTTC.

V and J are TRBV6-5 and TRBJ2-2; a weak D match, TRBD2 (6 bases). Trimming removed 6 bases from V and 6 bases from J, with 14 bases in between. CDR3 length: 14 residues. Germline V gene sequence: CDR1 MNHEY, CDR2 SVGAGI. The chain's CDR3 is CASRLGTSSGELFF. The CDR3, as DNA: TGTGCCAGCAGGCTGGGAACTAGCTCCGGGGAGCTGTTTTTT.